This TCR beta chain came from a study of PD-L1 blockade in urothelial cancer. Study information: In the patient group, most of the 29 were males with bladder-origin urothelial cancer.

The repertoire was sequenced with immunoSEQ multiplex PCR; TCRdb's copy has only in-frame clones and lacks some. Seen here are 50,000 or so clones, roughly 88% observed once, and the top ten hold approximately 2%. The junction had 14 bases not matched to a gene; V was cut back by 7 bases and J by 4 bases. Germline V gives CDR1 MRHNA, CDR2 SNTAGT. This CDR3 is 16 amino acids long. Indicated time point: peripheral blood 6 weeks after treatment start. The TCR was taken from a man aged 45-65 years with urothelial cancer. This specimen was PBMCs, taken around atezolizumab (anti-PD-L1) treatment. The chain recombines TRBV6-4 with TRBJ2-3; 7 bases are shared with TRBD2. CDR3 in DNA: TGTGCCAGCACCCGGCGGGAGACTAGCCGGCCAGATACGCAGTATTTT. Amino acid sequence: CASTRRETSRPDTQYF.